The rows below give T cell receptor beta chains drawn from one sample of a study of post-analysis software for immune sequencing data. TCRdb ran MiXCR on the PCR reads and lists one entry per CDR3 protein. The sample has more than 450,000 distinct CDR3 sequences; roughly 34% are singletons. The sequencing sample was made of blood. The origin of the receptors is a girl aged 2-17 years with multiple sclerosis. Both conserved end residues are part of each CDR3. Fields, in order: CDR3 DNA, CDR3 protein, CDR3 length, clone size, J gene, V gene, D gene. The D gene is left open where the match is weak. Part of the rows lack a size; the others show once, few, many or a class for expanded clones.

CDR3 DNA: TGCAGTGCTCCGTACAATTCCTACGAGCAGTACTTC
CDR3 protein: CSAPYNSYEQYF
CDR3 length: 12
clone size: few
J gene: TRBJ2-7
V gene: TRBV20-1
D gene: .

CDR3 DNA: TGTGCCAGCAGCCAAGACTCCAGACAGGGCTCTGATCAGCCCCAGCATTTT
CDR3 protein: CASSQDSRQGSDQPQHF
CDR3 length: 17
clone size: few
J gene: TRBJ1-5
V gene: TRBV3-1
D gene: TRBD1

CDR3 DNA: TGTGCCAGCAGTTTGATGGGTCAGCCCCAGCATTTT
CDR3 protein: CASSLMGQPQHF
CDR3 length: 12
clone size: .
J gene: TRBJ1-5
V gene: TRBV27
D gene: .

CDR3 DNA: TGTGCCAGCACCAACGGTCAAGAGACCCAGTACTTC
CDR3 protein: CASTNGQETQYF
CDR3 length: 12
clone size: few
J gene: TRBJ2-5
V gene: TRBV7-9
D gene: .

CDR3 DNA: TGTGCCAGCAACACTAGCGGGGGGTGCCACGAGCAGTACTTC
CDR3 protein: CASNTSGGCHEQYF
CDR3 length: 14
clone size: .
J gene: TRBJ2-7
V gene: TRBV25-1
D gene: TRBD2

CDR3 DNA: TGTGCCAGCAGCGTCGGGACAGTAGCCTACGAGCAGTACTTC
CDR3 protein: CASSVGTVAYEQYF
CDR3 length: 14
clone size: .
J gene: TRBJ2-7
V gene: TRBV7-8
D gene: TRBD1

CDR3 DNA: TGCAGCGTTGAAGAGGAGGGCCTGAACACTGAAGCTTTCTTT
CDR3 protein: CSVEEEGLNTEAFF
CDR3 length: 14
clone size: .
J gene: TRBJ1-1
V gene: TRBV29-1
D gene: .

CDR3 DNA: TGTGCCATCAGGGGACAGCTCCAAGGGGACTATGGCTACACCTTC
CDR3 protein: CAIRGQLQGDYGYTF
CDR3 length: 15
clone size: .
J gene: TRBJ1-2
V gene: TRBV10-3
D gene: TRBD1

CDR3 DNA: TGCAGTGCTTTTAATACCGGGGGACCAGATACGCAGTATTTT
CDR3 protein: CSAFNTGGPDTQYF
CDR3 length: 14
clone size: .
J gene: TRBJ2-3
V gene: TRBV20-1
D gene: .

CDR3 DNA: TGTGCCAGCAGCTTAAGCGTGGAATATGGCTACACCTTC
CDR3 protein: CASSLSVEYGYTF
CDR3 length: 13
clone size: .
J gene: TRBJ1-2
V gene: TRBV11-2
D gene: .

CDR3 DNA: TGCAGTGCTAACTGGGTGGGAACAGATACGCAGTATTTT
CDR3 protein: CSANWVGTDTQYF
CDR3 length: 13
clone size: .
J gene: TRBJ2-3
V gene: TRBV20-1
D gene: .

CDR3 DNA: TGTGCCAGCAGCTTGCTTAGCGGGGGGGCCCGAGAGACCCAGTACTTC
CDR3 protein: CASSLLSGGARETQYF
CDR3 length: 16
clone size: few
J gene: TRBJ2-5
V gene: TRBV5-5
D gene: TRBD2

CDR3 DNA: TGTACCAGCAGCCAAGTTTCAGGGAACATTCAGTACTTC
CDR3 protein: CTSSQVSGNIQYF
CDR3 length: 13
clone size: few
J gene: TRBJ2-4
V gene: TRBV4-2
D gene: .

CDR3 DNA: TGTGCCAGCAGTGAGCGGAGGGGCGAAAACATTCAGTACTTC
CDR3 protein: CASSERRGENIQYF
CDR3 length: 14
clone size: .
J gene: TRBJ2-4
V gene: TRBV25-1
D gene: .

CDR3 DNA: TGCGCCAGCAGCCCGGGCCTAGGAAACACCATATATTTT
CDR3 protein: CASSPGLGNTIYF
CDR3 length: 13
clone size: .
J gene: TRBJ1-3
V gene: TRBV5-1
D gene: .

CDR3 DNA: TGTGCCAGCAGCTTAGTAACAGAAAAACTGTTTTTT
CDR3 protein: CASSLVTEKLFF
CDR3 length: 12
clone size: few
J gene: TRBJ1-4
V gene: TRBV7-8
D gene: .

CDR3 DNA: TGTGCCAGCAGTTACAGGGGGCCTATTGAGCAGTTCTTC
CDR3 protein: CASSYRGPIEQFF
CDR3 length: 13
clone size: few
J gene: TRBJ2-1
V gene: TRBV6-5
D gene: TRBD1

CDR3 DNA: TGTGCCAGCAGTTTGAAAGAACCGAGCTCCTACAATGAGCAGTTCTTC
CDR3 protein: CASSLKEPSSYNEQFF
CDR3 length: 16
clone size: few
J gene: TRBJ2-1
V gene: TRBV12-3/TRBV12-4
D gene: .

CDR3 DNA: TGTGCCAGCAGCTACAGGTACATGAACACTGAAGCTTTCTTT
CDR3 protein: CASSYRYMNTEAFF
CDR3 length: 14
clone size: .
J gene: TRBJ1-1
V gene: TRBV5-6
D gene: .

CDR3 DNA: TGTGCCAGCAGCTTCCAGGGGGGCATCCTAGGAGGCGGCTACACCTTC
CDR3 protein: CASSFQGGILGGGYTF
CDR3 length: 16
clone size: .
J gene: TRBJ1-2
V gene: TRBV7-9
D gene: TRBD1

CDR3 DNA: TGCAGCGTTGATCTTGGGACGGTGTACAATGAGCAGTTCTTC
CDR3 protein: CSVDLGTVYNEQFF
CDR3 length: 14
clone size: .
J gene: TRBJ2-1
V gene: TRBV29-1
D gene: .

CDR3 DNA: TGTGCCAGCAGCCCTTCGGGAGGGGACACTGAAGCTTTCTTT
CDR3 protein: CASSPSGGDTEAFF
CDR3 length: 14
clone size: few
J gene: TRBJ1-1
V gene: TRBV3-1
D gene: .

CDR3 DNA: TGTGCCAGCAGTCGGGGGCCTGAAGCTTTCTTT
CDR3 protein: CASSRGPEAFF
CDR3 length: 11
clone size: .
J gene: TRBJ1-1
V gene: TRBV6-5
D gene: .

CDR3 DNA: TGTGCCAGCAGCTTCCCGGGACAGACGACCTATGGCTACACCTTC
CDR3 protein: CASSFPGQTTYGYTF
CDR3 length: 15
clone size: few
J gene: TRBJ1-2
V gene: TRBV7-6
D gene: TRBD1

CDR3 DNA: TGTGCCAGCAGTTTACGGGACAGGGGGCCCTACGAGCAGTACTTC
CDR3 protein: CASSLRDRGPYEQYF
CDR3 length: 15
clone size: many
J gene: TRBJ2-7
V gene: TRBV13
D gene: TRBD1

CDR3 DNA: TGTGCCACCAGCAGAGATCGGGGACAGGTAAACACTGAAGCTTTCTTT
CDR3 protein: CATSRDRGQVNTEAFF
CDR3 length: 16
clone size: .
J gene: TRBJ1-1
V gene: TRBV15
D gene: TRBD1

CDR3 DNA: TGTGCCAGCAGCTTGGTGGCAGGACCCGGTTCGGCCCAGTACTTC
CDR3 protein: CASSLVAGPGSAQYF
CDR3 length: 15
clone size: few
J gene: TRBJ2-5
V gene: TRBV5-5
D gene: .

CDR3 DNA: TGCGCCAGCAGGGCAGGGTGGAATGAAAAACTGTTTTTT
CDR3 protein: CASRAGWNEKLFF
CDR3 length: 13
clone size: .
J gene: TRBJ1-4
V gene: TRBV5-1
D gene: .

CDR3 DNA: TGTGCCAGCAGCTGGATACCGGGACAGCAAGAGACCCAGTACTTC
CDR3 protein: CASSWIPGQQETQYF
CDR3 length: 15
clone size: .
J gene: TRBJ2-5
V gene: TRBV7-6
D gene: TRBD1

CDR3 DNA: TGTGCCAGCAGCTCACAGGGAGGTCAGCCCCAGCATTTT
CDR3 protein: CASSSQGGQPQHF
CDR3 length: 13
clone size: few
J gene: TRBJ1-5
V gene: TRBV7-2
D gene: .

CDR3 DNA: TGTGCCAGCAGCTTCGGTTCCACAGGAAACATTCAGTACTTC
CDR3 protein: CASSFGSTGNIQYF
CDR3 length: 14
clone size: once
J gene: TRBJ2-4
V gene: TRBV5-6
D gene: .

CDR3 DNA: TGCGCCAGCAGCTTCGGACCTAAAACACTGGATACGCAGTATTTT
CDR3 protein: CASSFGPKTLDTQYF
CDR3 length: 15
clone size: .
J gene: TRBJ2-3
V gene: TRBV5-1
D gene: .

CDR3 DNA: TGTGCCAGCACCTTAACCGCGGGACAGGGGGCGGAGACCCAGTACTTC
CDR3 protein: CASTLTAGQGAETQYF
CDR3 length: 16
clone size: .
J gene: TRBJ2-5
V gene: TRBV6-5
D gene: TRBD1

CDR3 DNA: TGCGCCAGCAGCTTGGTGCAAAGCCGAAACACTGAAGCTTTCTTT
CDR3 protein: CASSLVQSRNTEAFF
CDR3 length: 15
clone size: .
J gene: TRBJ1-1
V gene: TRBV5-1
D gene: .

CDR3 DNA: TGCGCCAGCAGCAGGTCAGAGAGTACGAACACCGGGGAGCTGTTTTTT
CDR3 protein: CASSRSESTNTGELFF
CDR3 length: 16
clone size: .
J gene: TRBJ2-2
V gene: TRBV5-1
D gene: .

CDR3 DNA: TGTGCCAGCAGACGACAGAGGGCCTACGAGCAGTACTTC
CDR3 protein: CASRRQRAYEQYF
CDR3 length: 13
clone size: .
J gene: TRBJ2-7
V gene: TRBV6-5
D gene: .

CDR3 DNA: TGTGCCATCAGTGAGTCCCGCGGGGGGGAAGAGACCCAGTACTTC
CDR3 protein: CAISESRGGEETQYF
CDR3 length: 15
clone size: many
J gene: TRBJ2-5
V gene: TRBV10-3
D gene: TRBD2

CDR3 DNA: TGTGCCAGCAGCTTGGCCGGCGGCAGTAATCAGCCCCAGCATTTT
CDR3 protein: CASSLAGGSNQPQHF
CDR3 length: 15
clone size: many
J gene: TRBJ1-5
V gene: TRBV5-1
D gene: .

CDR3 DNA: TGTGCCAGCACCCTGACAGCGTATAGCAATCAGCCCCAGCATTTT
CDR3 protein: CASTLTAYSNQPQHF
CDR3 length: 15
clone size: .
J gene: TRBJ1-5
V gene: TRBV6-1
D gene: .

CDR3 DNA: TGTGCCAGCAGCCCCAGTTGGGGGGACAGCACAGATACGCAGTATTTT
CDR3 protein: CASSPSWGDSTDTQYF
CDR3 length: 16
clone size: .
J gene: TRBJ2-3
V gene: TRBV7-9
D gene: .

CDR3 DNA: TGTGCCAGCAGTCTAGGCCAGAACGGCTACACCTTC
CDR3 protein: CASSLGQNGYTF
CDR3 length: 12
clone size: few
J gene: TRBJ1-2
V gene: TRBV7-2
D gene: .

CDR3 DNA: TGCGCCAGCAGCCCCCGCGGACTAGCGGGGGAGACCCAGTACTTC
CDR3 protein: CASSPRGLAGETQYF
CDR3 length: 15
clone size: .
J gene: TRBJ2-5
V gene: TRBV4-1
D gene: TRBD2

CDR3 DNA: TGTGCCAGCACCATGGCGGGGGCGCCCCCGGATACGCAGTATTTT
CDR3 protein: CASTMAGAPPDTQYF
CDR3 length: 15
clone size: .
J gene: TRBJ2-3
V gene: TRBV27
D gene: .

CDR3 DNA: TGTGCCAGCAGCTCCGGGGGCGGAGGTTTTACTGAAGCTTTCTTT
CDR3 protein: CASSSGGGGFTEAFF
CDR3 length: 15
clone size: .
J gene: TRBJ1-1
V gene: TRBV5-6
D gene: .

CDR3 DNA: TGTGCCAGCAGCCAAATCGGGGGGGCGAGCTCCTACAATGAGCAGTTCTTC
CDR3 protein: CASSQIGGASSYNEQFF
CDR3 length: 17
clone size: .
J gene: TRBJ2-1
V gene: TRBV6-1
D gene: TRBD2

CDR3 DNA: TGTGCCAGCAGCGTAGGTCAAGGGCCCCACGAGCAGTACTTC
CDR3 protein: CASSVGQGPHEQYF
CDR3 length: 14
clone size: .
J gene: TRBJ2-7
V gene: TRBV9
D gene: .

CDR3 DNA: TGCAGTGCTAGGGGGACAGGGCGACTCCAAGAGACCCAGTACTTC
CDR3 protein: CSARGTGRLQETQYF
CDR3 length: 15
clone size: .
J gene: TRBJ2-5
V gene: TRBV20-1
D gene: TRBD1

CDR3 DNA: TGTGCCACCAGCAGAGATCGACCGGATGGCTCCTATAATTCACCCCTCCACTTT
CDR3 protein: CATSRDRPDGSYNSPLHF
CDR3 length: 18
clone size: few
J gene: TRBJ1-6
V gene: TRBV15
D gene: .